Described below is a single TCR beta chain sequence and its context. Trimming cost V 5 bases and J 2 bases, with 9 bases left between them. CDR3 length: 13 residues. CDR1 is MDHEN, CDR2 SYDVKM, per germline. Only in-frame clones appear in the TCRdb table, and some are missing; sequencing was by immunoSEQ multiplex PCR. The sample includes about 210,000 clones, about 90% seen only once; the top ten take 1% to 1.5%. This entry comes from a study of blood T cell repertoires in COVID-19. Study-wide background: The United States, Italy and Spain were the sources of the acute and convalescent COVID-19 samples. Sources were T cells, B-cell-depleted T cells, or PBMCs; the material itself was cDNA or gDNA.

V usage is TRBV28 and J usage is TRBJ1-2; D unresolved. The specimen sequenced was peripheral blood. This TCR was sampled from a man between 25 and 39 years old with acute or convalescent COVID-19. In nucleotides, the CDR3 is TGTGCCAGCAGTCCTCCTAAAAACTATGGCTACACCTTC. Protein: CASSPPKNYGYTF.